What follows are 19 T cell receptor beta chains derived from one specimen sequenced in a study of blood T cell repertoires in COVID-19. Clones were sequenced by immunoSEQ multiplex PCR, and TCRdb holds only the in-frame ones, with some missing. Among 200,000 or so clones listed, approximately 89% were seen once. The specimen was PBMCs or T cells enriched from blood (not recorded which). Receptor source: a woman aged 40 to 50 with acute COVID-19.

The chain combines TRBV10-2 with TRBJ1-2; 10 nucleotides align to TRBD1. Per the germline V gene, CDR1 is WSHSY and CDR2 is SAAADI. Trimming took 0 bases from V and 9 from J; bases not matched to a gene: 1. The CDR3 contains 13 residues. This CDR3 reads CASSESTGGRYTF. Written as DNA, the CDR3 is TGCGCCAGCAGTGAGTCGACAGGGGGCCGCTACACCTTC.

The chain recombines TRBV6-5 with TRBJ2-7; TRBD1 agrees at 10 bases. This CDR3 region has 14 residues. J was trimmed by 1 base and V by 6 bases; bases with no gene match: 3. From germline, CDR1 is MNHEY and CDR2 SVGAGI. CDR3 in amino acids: CASRADRGSYEQYF. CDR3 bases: TGTGCCAGCAGAGCGGACAGGGGGTCCTACGAGCAGTACTTC.

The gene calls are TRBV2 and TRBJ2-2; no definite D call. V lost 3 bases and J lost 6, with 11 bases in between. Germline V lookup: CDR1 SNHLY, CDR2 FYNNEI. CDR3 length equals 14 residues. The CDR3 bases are TGTGCCAGCAGTGATATACTAACCTCCGGGGAGCTGTTTTTT. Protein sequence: CASSDILTSGELFF.

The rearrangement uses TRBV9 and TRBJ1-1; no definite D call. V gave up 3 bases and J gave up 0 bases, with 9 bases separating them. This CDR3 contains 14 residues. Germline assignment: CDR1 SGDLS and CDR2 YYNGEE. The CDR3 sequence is CASSGDGVNTEAFF. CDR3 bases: TGTGCCAGCAGCGGCGACGGAGTGAACACTGAAGCTTTCTTT. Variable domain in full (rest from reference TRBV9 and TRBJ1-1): DSGVTQTPKHLITATGQRVTLRCSPRSGDLSVYWYQQSLDQGLQFLIQYYNGEERAKGNILERFSAQQFPDLHSELNLSSLELGDSALYFCASSGDGVNTEAFFGQGTRLTVV.

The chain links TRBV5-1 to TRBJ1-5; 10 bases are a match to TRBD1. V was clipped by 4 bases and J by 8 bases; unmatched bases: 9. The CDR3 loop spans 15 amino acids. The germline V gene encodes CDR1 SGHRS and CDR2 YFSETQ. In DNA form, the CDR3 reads TGCGCCAGCAGCCCGGGGACAGGGGTGAAGGAGCCCCAGCATTTT. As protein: CASSPGTGVKEPQHF.

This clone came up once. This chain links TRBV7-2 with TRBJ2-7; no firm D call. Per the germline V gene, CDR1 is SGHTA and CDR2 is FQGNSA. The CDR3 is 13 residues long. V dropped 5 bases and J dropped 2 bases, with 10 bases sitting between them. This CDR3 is CASSPHQTYEQYF. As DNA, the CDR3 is TGTGCCAGCAGCCCACACCAAACCTACGAGCAGTACTTC. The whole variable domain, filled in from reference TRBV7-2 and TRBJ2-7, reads GAGVSQSPSNKVTEKGKDVELRCDPISGHTALYWYRQSLGQGLEFLIYFQGNSAPDKSGLPSDRFSAERTGGSVSTLTIQRTQQEDSAVYLCASSPHQTYEQYFGPGTRLTVT.

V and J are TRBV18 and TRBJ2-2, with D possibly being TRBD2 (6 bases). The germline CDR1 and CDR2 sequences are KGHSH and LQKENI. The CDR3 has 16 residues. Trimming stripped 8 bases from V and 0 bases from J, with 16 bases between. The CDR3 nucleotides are TGTGCCAGCCCTGAGGGCGGGGACGCGAACACCGGGGAGCTGTTTTTT. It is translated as CASPEGGDANTGELFF. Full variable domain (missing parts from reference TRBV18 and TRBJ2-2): NAGVMQNPRHLVRRRGQEARLRCSPMKGHSHVYWYRQLPEEGLKFMVYLQKENIIDESGMPKERFSAEFPKEGPSILRIQQVVRGDSAAYFCASPEGGDANTGELFFGEGSRLTVL.

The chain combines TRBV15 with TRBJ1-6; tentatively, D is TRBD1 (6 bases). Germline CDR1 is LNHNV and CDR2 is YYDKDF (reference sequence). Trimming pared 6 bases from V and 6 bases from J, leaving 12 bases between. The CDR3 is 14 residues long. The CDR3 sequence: CATRGAQSNSPLHF. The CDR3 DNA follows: TGTGCCACCAGGGGGGCACAGTCTAATTCACCCCTCCACTTT.

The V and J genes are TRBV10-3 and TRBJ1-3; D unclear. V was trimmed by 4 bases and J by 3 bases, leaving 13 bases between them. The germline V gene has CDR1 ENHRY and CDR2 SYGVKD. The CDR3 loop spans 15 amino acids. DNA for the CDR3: TGTGCCATCAGTGCGGGAGGCCTGGGTGGAAACACCATATATTTT. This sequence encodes CAISAGGLGGNTIYF.

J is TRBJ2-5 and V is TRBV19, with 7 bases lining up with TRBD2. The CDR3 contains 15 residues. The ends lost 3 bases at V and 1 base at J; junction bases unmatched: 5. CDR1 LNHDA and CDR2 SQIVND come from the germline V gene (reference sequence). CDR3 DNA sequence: TGTGCCAGTAGTATCCCCAGCGGGACCCAAGAGACCCAGTACTTC. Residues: CASSIPSGTQETQYF.

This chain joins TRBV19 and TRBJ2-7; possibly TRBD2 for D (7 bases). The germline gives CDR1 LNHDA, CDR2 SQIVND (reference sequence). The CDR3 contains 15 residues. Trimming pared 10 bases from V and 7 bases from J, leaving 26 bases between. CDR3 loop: CATSIGGTLAGEQYF. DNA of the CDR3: TGTGCCACCAGTATCGGGGGGACACTGGCGGGGGAGCAGTACTTC.

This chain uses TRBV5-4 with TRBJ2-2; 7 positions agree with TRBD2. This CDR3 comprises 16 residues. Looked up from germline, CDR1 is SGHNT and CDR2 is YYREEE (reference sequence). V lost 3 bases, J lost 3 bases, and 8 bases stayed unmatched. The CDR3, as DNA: TGTGCCAGCAGCTCTAACCTAGCGGAGGACACCGGGGAGCTGTTTTTT. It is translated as CASSSNLAEDTGELFF.

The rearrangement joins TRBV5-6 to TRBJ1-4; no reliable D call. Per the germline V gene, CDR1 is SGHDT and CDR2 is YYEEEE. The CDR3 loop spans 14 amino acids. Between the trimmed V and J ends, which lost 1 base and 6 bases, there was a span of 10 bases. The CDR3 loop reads CASSLSGYYEKLFF. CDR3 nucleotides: TGTGCCAGCAGCTTGTCGGGATATTATGAAAAACTGTTTTTT.

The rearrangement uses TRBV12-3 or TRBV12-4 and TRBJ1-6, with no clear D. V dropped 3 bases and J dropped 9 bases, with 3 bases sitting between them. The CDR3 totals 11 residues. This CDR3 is CASSFSSPLHF. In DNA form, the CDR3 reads TGTGCCAGCAGTTTTAGTTCACCCCTCCACTTT.

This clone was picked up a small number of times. CDR3 protein: CASSSSGGSNQPQHF. DNA of the CDR3: TGTGCCAGCAGTTCTTCAGGGGGAAGCAATCAGCCCCAGCATTTT. The chain employs TRBV6-6 and TRBJ1-5; 7 positions match TRBD1. Per the germline V gene, CDR1 is MNHNY and CDR2 is SVGAGI (reference sequence). This CDR3 has 15 residues. J gave up 1 base and V 4 bases, and 4 bases lay outside the gene matches.

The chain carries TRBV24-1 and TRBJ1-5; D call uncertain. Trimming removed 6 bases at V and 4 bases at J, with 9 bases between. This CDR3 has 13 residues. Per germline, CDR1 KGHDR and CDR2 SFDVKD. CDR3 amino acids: CATSFSGNQPQHF. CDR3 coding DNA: TGTGCCACCAGTTTTTCAGGTAATCAGCCCCAGCATTTT.

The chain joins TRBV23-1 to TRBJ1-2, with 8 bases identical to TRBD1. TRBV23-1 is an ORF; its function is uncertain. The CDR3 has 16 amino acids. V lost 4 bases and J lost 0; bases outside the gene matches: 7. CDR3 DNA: TGCGCCAGCAGTCCCGGACAGGGCAGCACTAACTATGGCTACACCTTC. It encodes CASSPGQGSTNYGYTF.

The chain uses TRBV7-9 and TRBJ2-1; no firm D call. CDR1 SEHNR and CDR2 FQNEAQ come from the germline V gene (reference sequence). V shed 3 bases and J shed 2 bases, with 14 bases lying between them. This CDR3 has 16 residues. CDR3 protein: CASSFGLAATYNEQFF. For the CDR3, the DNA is TGTGCCAGCAGCTTTGGTCTCGCGGCGACCTACAATGAGCAGTTCTTC.

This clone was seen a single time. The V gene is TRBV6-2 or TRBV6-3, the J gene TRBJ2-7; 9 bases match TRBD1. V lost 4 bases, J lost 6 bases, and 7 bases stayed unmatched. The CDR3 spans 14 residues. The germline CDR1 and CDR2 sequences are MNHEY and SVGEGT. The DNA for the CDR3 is TGTGCCAGCAGTTCACAGGGGGCGGTGGGCGAGCAGTACGTC. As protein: CASSSQGAVGEQYV.